This TCR beta chain was captured by sequencing in a study of shared clonotypes between healthy human individuals. Trimming stripped 4 bases from V and 7 bases from J, with 7 bases between. CDR3 length: 11 amino acids. Germline-derived CDR1 and CDR2 are SNHLY and FYNNEI. Assay: immunoSEQ multiplex PCR; the TCRdb copy retains only in-frame clones and omits some. This sample has under 650,000 clones, with almost 97% found just once. This TCR derives from a woman aged 25-40 years in good health. The sample comprised naive CD4+ T cells sorted from blood. The subset denotes: CD45RA+ positively selected. The chain couples TRBV2 to TRBJ1-2; D unclear. Here the CDR3 reads CASSVGIGYTF. CDR3 in DNA: TGTGCCAGCAGTGTGGGGATTGGCTACACCTTC.